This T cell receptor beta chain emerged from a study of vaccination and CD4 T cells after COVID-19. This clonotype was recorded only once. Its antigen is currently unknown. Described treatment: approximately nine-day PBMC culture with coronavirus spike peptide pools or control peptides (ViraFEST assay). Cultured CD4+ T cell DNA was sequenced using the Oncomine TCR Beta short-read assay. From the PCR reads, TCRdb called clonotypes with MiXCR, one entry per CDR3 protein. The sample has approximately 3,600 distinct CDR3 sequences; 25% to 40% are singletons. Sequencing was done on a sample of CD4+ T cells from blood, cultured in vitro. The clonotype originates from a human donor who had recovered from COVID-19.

The CDR3 spells CSARGDSIYNEQFF. CDR3 DNA: TGCAGTGCTAGAGGGGACTCCATTTACAATGAGCAGTTCTTC. V is TRBV20-1 and J is TRBJ2-1; D may be TRBD2 (6 bases). This CDR3 is built from 14 residues. The germline gives CDR1 DFQATT, CDR2 SNEGSKA (reference sequence). The V end lost 1 base, the J end lost 4 bases, and 11 bases lay between the germline ends.